These T cell receptor beta chains were read from a single sample in a study of identical twins. In TCRdb, the 5' RACE reads were re-called with MiXCR into one record per CDR3 protein. The table records 700,000 to 950,000 distinct CDR3 sequences, over 9% of them present only once. Another study also made use of these data, one on yellow fever vaccine responses in identical twins.

Material: PBMCs. Receptors were obtained from a woman aged 18-29 years in good health. CDR3s include the opening cysteine and the closing phenylalanine or tryptophan. Each record gives: J gene, D gene, V gene, clone size, CDR3 protein, CDR3 DNA. A D gene is named only where the DNA matches it firmly. For some rows the clone size is stated as once, few or many, or as a class when expanded; others skip it.

J: TRBJ2-1; D: NA; V: TRBV6-1; size: NA; CDR3: CATLTGRVDEQFF; DNA: TGTGCCACCTTAACAGGGAGGGTCGATGAGCAGTTCTTC
J: TRBJ1-6; D: NA; V: TRBV10-2; size: many; CDR3: CASSVPGNSPLHF; DNA: TGCGCCAGCAGTGTCCCAGGGAATTCACCCCTCCACTTT
J: TRBJ2-1; D: NA; V: TRBV7-9; size: NA; CDR3: CASSSRVFSSYNEQFF; DNA: TGTGCCAGCAGCTCTAGGGTCTTTAGTTCCTACAATGAGCAGTTCTTC
J: TRBJ2-3; D: NA; V: TRBV12-3/TRBV12-4; size: NA; CDR3: CASSAGGGATQYF; DNA: TGTGCCAGCAGTGCCGGTGGGGGCGCTACGCAGTATTTT
J: TRBJ1-2; D: TRBD1; V: TRBV12-3/TRBV12-4; size: few; CDR3: CASRSGQGASSGYTF; DNA: TGTGCCAGCAGATCTGGACAGGGGGCATCGAGTGGCTACACCTTC
J: TRBJ2-7; D: TRBD2; V: TRBV5-1; size: once; CDR3: CASSLAASGSPSPYEQYF; DNA: TGCGCCAGCAGCTTGGCGGCTAGCGGGAGCCCGTCCCCCTACGAGCAGTACTTC
J: TRBJ1-4; D: NA; V: TRBV20-1; size: few; CDR3: CSASQDRVNEKLFF; DNA: TGCAGTGCTAGTCAGGACCGGGTTAATGAAAAACTGTTTTTT
J: TRBJ2-3; D: TRBD2; V: TRBV10-2; size: few; CDR3: CATTPRWAGGLGDTQYF; DNA: TGCGCCACCACCCCCCGGTGGGCGGGGGGCCTGGGGGATACGCAGTATTTT
J: TRBJ2-2; D: TRBD2; V: TRBV20-1; size: NA; CDR3: CSASRREGNTGELFF; DNA: TGCAGTGCTAGTCGGCGGGAGGGAAACACCGGGGAGCTGTTTTTT
J: TRBJ1-5; D: NA; V: TRBV20-1; size: many; CDR3: CSARTEFYSNQPQHF; DNA: TGCAGTGCCAGGACTGAATTCTATAGCAATCAGCCCCAGCATTTT
J: TRBJ2-1; D: NA; V: TRBV5-1; size: few; CDR3: CASSLGDLTYNEQFF; DNA: TGCGCCAGCAGCCTGGGGGACCTAACCTACAATGAGCAGTTCTTC
J: TRBJ2-7; D: TRBD1; V: TRBV15; size: NA; CDR3: CATSPGTGTFYEQYF; DNA: TGTGCCACCAGTCCTGGGACAGGGACTTTCTACGAGCAGTACTTC
J: TRBJ1-4; D: NA; V: TRBV6-6; size: NA; CDR3: CASTISQAGELFF; DNA: TGTGCCAGCACAATATCACAGGCGGGGGAACTGTTTTTT
J: TRBJ2-2; D: NA; V: TRBV7-6; size: NA; CDR3: CASSLGGPITGELFF; DNA: TGTGCCAGCAGCTTAGGGGGGCCTATCACCGGGGAGCTGTTTTTT
J: TRBJ2-3; D: NA; V: TRBV5-5; size: NA; CDR3: CASNFVTRAGPADTQYF; DNA: TGTGCCAGCAACTTTGTAACTCGGGCAGGGCCGGCAGATACGCAGTATTTT
J: TRBJ2-1; D: TRBD2; V: TRBV4-1; size: few; CDR3: CASSQGTSGRKSSYNEQFF; DNA: TGCGCCAGCAGCCAAGGGACTAGCGGTCGAAAAAGCTCCTACAATGAGCAGTTCTTC
J: TRBJ1-1; D: NA; V: TRBV6-1; size: few; CDR3: CASRPRGWNTEAFF; DNA: TGTGCCAGCAGACCCAGGGGCTGGAACACTGAAGCTTTCTTT
J: TRBJ2-5; D: TRBD1; V: TRBV4-1; size: many; CDR3: CASSQAPGGSETQYF; DNA: TGCGCCAGCAGCCAAGCCCCAGGGGGCTCAGAGACCCAGTACTTC
J: TRBJ1-1; D: TRBD1; V: TRBV28; size: NA; CDR3: CASSYDRDNTEAFF; DNA: TGTGCCAGCAGTTACGACAGGGACAACACTGAAGCTTTCTTT
J: TRBJ2-5; D: NA; V: TRBV5-1; size: NA; CDR3: CASSLGKAETQYF; DNA: TGCGCCAGCAGCTTAGGGAAAGCAGAGACCCAGTACTTC
J: TRBJ2-7; D: NA; V: TRBV29-1; size: NA; CDR3: CSVRPPGSSYEQYF; DNA: TGCAGCGTTCGGCCCCCAGGGAGCTCCTACGAGCAGTACTTC
J: TRBJ2-2; D: NA; V: TRBV13; size: many; CDR3: CASSLSQAGELFF; DNA: TGTGCCAGCAGCCTCAGCCAGGCCGGGGAGCTGTTTTTT
J: TRBJ1-3; D: NA; V: TRBV20-1; size: many; CDR3: CSARLGNTIYF; DNA: TGCAGTGCTAGACTGGGAAACACCATATATTTT
J: TRBJ2-6; D: NA; V: TRBV20-1; size: NA; CDR3: CSARLSGANVLTF; DNA: TGCAGTGCTAGACTCTCTGGGGCCAACGTCCTGACTTTC
J: TRBJ1-1; D: TRBD1; V: TRBV5-1; size: many; CDR3: CASSSAGQVRGEAFF; DNA: TGCGCCAGCAGCTCAGCGGGACAGGTCCGTGGTGAAGCTTTCTTT
J: TRBJ2-1; D: TRBD2; V: TRBV7-7; size: few; CDR3: CASSPGLASVGNEQFF; DNA: TGTGCCAGCAGTCCCGGACTAGCATCGGTTGGCAATGAGCAGTTCTTC
J: TRBJ1-4; D: NA; V: TRBV7-9; size: NA; CDR3: CASSPFGAATNEKLFF; DNA: TGTGCCAGCAGCCCCTTTGGAGCGGCAACTAATGAAAAACTGTTTTTT
J: TRBJ2-7; D: NA; V: TRBV5-1; size: few; CDR3: CASSFRDSAVYEQYF; DNA: TGCGCCAGCAGCTTCCGGGACTCAGCTGTCTACGAGCAGTACTTC
J: TRBJ2-2; D: TRBD2; V: TRBV7-2; size: few; CDR3: CASSLALGLAGGDTGELFF; DNA: TGTGCCAGCAGCTTAGCCCTGGGACTAGCGGGAGGAGACACCGGGGAGCTGTTTTTT
J: TRBJ2-1; D: NA; V: TRBV29-1; size: few; CDR3: CSGGPGNEQFF; DNA: TGCAGCGGGGGACCGGGGAATGAGCAGTTCTTC
J: TRBJ2-3; D: NA; V: TRBV6-5; size: few; CDR3: CASSYSPITDTQYF; DNA: TGTGCCAGCAGTTACTCTCCCATCACAGATACGCAGTATTTT
J: TRBJ2-7; D: TRBD1; V: TRBV3-1; size: NA; CDR3: CASSLETGDYEQYF; DNA: TGTGCCAGCAGCCTGGAGACAGGGGACTACGAGCAGTACTTC
J: TRBJ1-1; D: TRBD1; V: TRBV12-3/TRBV12-4; size: few; CDR3: CASSSRTGGRAEAFF; DNA: TGTGCCAGCAGTTCCCGGACAGGGGGAAGGGCTGAAGCTTTCTTT
J: TRBJ2-1; D: NA; V: TRBV4-1; size: few; CDR3: CASSQDWGFNEQFF; DNA: TGCGCCAGCAGCCAAGATTGGGGATTCAATGAGCAGTTCTTC
J: TRBJ2-7; D: TRBD2; V: TRBV9; size: NA; CDR3: CASSVASGRSYEQYF; DNA: TGTGCCAGCAGCGTAGCTAGCGGGAGAAGCTACGAGCAGTACTTC
J: TRBJ2-1; D: NA; V: TRBV14; size: few; CDR3: CASSQMTVYNEQFF; DNA: TGTGCCAGCAGCCAGATGACAGTATACAATGAGCAGTTCTTC
J: TRBJ1-1; D: NA; V: TRBV3-1; size: NA; CDR3: CTSSQEMLGRKLPEAFF; DNA: TGTACCAGCAGCCAAGAAATGTTGGGTAGGAAGTTGCCTGAAGCTTTCTTT
J: TRBJ2-4; D: NA; V: TRBV5-1; size: NA; CDR3: CASSLAPQGTKNIQYF; DNA: TGCGCCAGCAGCTTGGCCCCACAGGGGACTAAAAACATTCAGTACTTC
J: TRBJ1-1; D: NA; V: TRBV7-9; size: NA; CDR3: CASSLTGWGKNTEAFF; DNA: TGTGCCAGCAGCCTGACAGGTTGGGGGAAGAACACTGAAGCTTTCTTT
J: TRBJ1-2; D: TRBD1; V: TRBV27; size: few; CDR3: CASSLGSGQAFYGYTF; DNA: TGTGCCAGCAGTTTAGGCTCGGGACAGGCCTTCTATGGCTACACCTTC
J: TRBJ2-1; D: NA; V: TRBV28; size: few; CDR3: CASRIHSVYNEQFF; DNA: TGTGCCAGCAGGATTCACAGCGTATACAATGAGCAGTTCTTC
J: TRBJ2-5; D: TRBD2; V: TRBV5-1; size: many; CDR3: CASSLVAGSQETQYF; DNA: TGCGCCAGCAGCTTGGTAGCGGGAAGTCAAGAGACCCAGTACTTC
J: TRBJ2-7; D: TRBD1; V: TRBV28; size: few; CDR3: CASSGQGIFDEQYF; DNA: TGTGCCAGCAGCGGACAGGGGATTTTTGACGAGCAGTACTTC
J: TRBJ2-3; D: TRBD1; V: TRBV7-9; size: NA; CDR3: CASSSGQGFTDMQYF; DNA: TGTGCCAGCAGCTCGGGACAGGGGTTCACAGATATGCAGTATTTT
J: TRBJ2-1; D: NA; V: TRBV3-1; size: NA; CDR3: CASSQLPAGPGDEQFF; DNA: TGTGCCAGCAGCCAATTACCGGCAGGGCCTGGGGATGAGCAGTTCTTC
J: TRBJ1-2; D: NA; V: TRBV12-3/TRBV12-4; size: many; CDR3: CASRTTEGNYGYTF; DNA: TGTGCCAGCAGGACGACAGAAGGGAACTATGGCTACACCTTC
J: TRBJ2-2; D: NA; V: TRBV6-1; size: few; CDR3: CASREDTHTGELFF; DNA: TGTGCCAGCAGAGAAGACACGCACACCGGGGAGCTGTTTTTT
J: TRBJ2-5; D: TRBD2; V: TRBV12-3/TRBV12-4; size: NA; CDR3: CASSLSGGPGTQYF; DNA: TGTGCCAGCAGTTTATCGGGAGGGCCAGGGACCCAGTACTTC